This T cell receptor (beta chain) was captured in a study of shared clonotypes between healthy human individuals. A CD45RA-negative memory subset and a CD45RA+ naive subset were separated from the CD4+ cells. The assay was immunoSEQ multiplex PCR, and TCRdb's table has in-frame clones only and misses some. The sample yields approximately 1.4 million clones, around 98% seen once. CDR3 size: 18 residues. In germline, CDR1 is KGHSH, CDR2 LQKENI. V gave up 4 bases and J gave up 4 bases; unmatched junction bases: 8. The clonotype was recovered from a man aged 30 to 39 in good health. The sample taken for sequencing was naive CD4+ T cells sorted from blood. Subset of the sample: CD45RA+ positively selected. V usage is TRBV18 and J usage is TRBJ2-2; 14 bases line up with TRBD2. CDR3 protein: CASSLGLAGGPGTGELFF. The CDR3 nucleotides are TGTGCCAGCTCACTCGGACTAGCGGGAGGCCCGGGCACCGGGGAGCTGTTTTTT.